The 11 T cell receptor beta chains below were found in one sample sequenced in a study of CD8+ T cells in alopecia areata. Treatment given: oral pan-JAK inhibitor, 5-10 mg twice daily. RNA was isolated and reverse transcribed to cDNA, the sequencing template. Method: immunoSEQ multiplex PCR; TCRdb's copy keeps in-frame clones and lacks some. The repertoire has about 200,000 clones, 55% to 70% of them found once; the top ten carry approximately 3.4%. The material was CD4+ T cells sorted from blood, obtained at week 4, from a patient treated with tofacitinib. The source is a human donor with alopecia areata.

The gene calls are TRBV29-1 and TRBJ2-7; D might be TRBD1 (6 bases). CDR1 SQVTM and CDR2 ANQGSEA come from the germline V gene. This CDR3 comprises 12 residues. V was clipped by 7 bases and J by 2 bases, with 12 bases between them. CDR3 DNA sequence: TGCAGCGGGGGCAGGGGTACCTACGAGCAGTACTTC. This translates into CSGGRGTYEQYF.

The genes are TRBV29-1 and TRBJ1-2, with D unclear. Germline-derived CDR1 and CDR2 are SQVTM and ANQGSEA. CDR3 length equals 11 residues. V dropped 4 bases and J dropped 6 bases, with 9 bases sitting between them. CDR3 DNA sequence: TGCAGCGTTGTACTGGGAAATGGCTACACCTTC. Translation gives CSVVLGNGYTF.

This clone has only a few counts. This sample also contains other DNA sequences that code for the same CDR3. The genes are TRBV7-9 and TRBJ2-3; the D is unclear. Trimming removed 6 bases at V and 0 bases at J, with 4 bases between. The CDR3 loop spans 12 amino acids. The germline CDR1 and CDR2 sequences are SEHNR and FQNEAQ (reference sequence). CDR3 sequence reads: CASSSSTDTQYF. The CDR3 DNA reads TGTGCCAGCAGTTCTAGCACAGATACGCAGTATTTT.

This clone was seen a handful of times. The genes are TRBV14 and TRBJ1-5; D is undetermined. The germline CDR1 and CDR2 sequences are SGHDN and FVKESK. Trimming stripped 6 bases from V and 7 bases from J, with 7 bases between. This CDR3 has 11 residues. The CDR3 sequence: CASREGQPQHF. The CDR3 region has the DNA TGTGCCAGCAGGGAGGGCCAGCCCCAGCATTTT.

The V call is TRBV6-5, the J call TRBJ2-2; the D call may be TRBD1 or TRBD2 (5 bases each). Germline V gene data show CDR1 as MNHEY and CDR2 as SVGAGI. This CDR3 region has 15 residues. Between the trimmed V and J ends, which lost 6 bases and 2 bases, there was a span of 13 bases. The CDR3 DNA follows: TGTGCCAGCAGGCCTCCCGGGGCAAACACCGGGGAGCTGTTTTTT. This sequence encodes CASRPPGANTGELFF.

The CDR3 DNA reads as TGTGCCAGCAGCGTAATGTCGGGCCCCCAGCATTTT. As protein: CASSVMSGPQHF. The chain links TRBV9 to TRBJ1-5, with D hard to call. V lost 1 base, J lost 10 bases, and 9 bases lay in between. CDR3 length: 12 residues. The germline V gene has CDR1 SGDLS and CDR2 YYNGEE.

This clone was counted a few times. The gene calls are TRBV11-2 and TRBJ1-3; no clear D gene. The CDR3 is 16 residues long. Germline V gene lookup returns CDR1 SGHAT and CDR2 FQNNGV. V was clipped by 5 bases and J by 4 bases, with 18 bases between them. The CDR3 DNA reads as TGTGCCAGCAGCCCCCCACCCGGTGGAGTGGGAAACACCATATATTTT. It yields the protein CASSPPPGGVGNTIYF. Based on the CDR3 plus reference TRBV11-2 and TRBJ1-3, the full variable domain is EAGVAQSPRYKIIEKRQSVAFWCNPISGHATLYWYQQILGQGPKLLIQFQNNGVVDDSQLPKDRFSAERLKGVDSTLKIQPAKLEDSAVYLCASSPPPGGVGNTIYFGEGSWLTVV.

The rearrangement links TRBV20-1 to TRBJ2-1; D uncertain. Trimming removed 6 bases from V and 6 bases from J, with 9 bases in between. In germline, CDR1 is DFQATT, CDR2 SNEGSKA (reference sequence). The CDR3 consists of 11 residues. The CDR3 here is CSAWGGNEQFF. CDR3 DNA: TGCAGTGCCTGGGGTGGCAATGAGCAGTTCTTC.

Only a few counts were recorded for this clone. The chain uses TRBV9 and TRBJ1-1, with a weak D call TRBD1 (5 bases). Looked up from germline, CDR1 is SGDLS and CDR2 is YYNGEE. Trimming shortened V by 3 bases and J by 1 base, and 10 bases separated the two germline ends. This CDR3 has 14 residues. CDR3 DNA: TGTGCCAGCAGCGGGCAGGGAACGAACACTGAAGCTTTCTTT. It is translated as CASSGQGTNTEAFF.

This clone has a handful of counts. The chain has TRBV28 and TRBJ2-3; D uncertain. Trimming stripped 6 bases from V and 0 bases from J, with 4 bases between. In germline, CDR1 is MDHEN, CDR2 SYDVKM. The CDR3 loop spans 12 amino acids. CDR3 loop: CASRQSTDTQYF. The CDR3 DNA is TGTGCCAGCAGACAGAGCACAGATACGCAGTATTTT.

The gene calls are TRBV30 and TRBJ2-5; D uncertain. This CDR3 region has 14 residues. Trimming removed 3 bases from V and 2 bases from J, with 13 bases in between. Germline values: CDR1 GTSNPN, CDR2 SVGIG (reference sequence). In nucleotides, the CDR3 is TGTGCCTGGAGCCCGACACTGAAGCAAGAGACCCAGTACTTC. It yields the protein CAWSPTLKQETQYF.